Presented here are 6 T cell receptor beta chains from one specimen sequenced in a study of T cell clonality in common variable immunodeficiency (dated by TCRdb to about 2015). Receptor libraries were prepared by the immunoSEQ multiplex PCR assay. TCRdb limited this immuneACCESS table to in-frame rearrangements with V and J called. A share of clones is missing; checked studies link under half to unresolved V genes, and the rest is unexplained. There are roughly 50,000 clones in this sample, and none of them is a singleton. Clones ranked in the top ten supply around 3.7% of the sample. Sequenced material: peripheral blood mononuclear cells. The receptors were sampled from a person aged 18 to 69 in good health.

The table lists this clone with many counts. The CDR3 protein is CSARVIHEQYF. The DNA read from the CDR3 is TGCAGTGCTAGAGTCATCCACGAG. The V gene is TRBV20-1, the J gene TRBJ2-7; no clear D gene. The read ends 3 residues shy of where the CDR3 ends; the end is completed using the germline J gene. Trimming took off 1 base at V and 5 bases at J, with 6 bases between the two ends. The germline CDR1 and CDR2 sequences are DFQATT and SNEGSKA (reference sequence). The CDR3 runs to 11 residues.

Concerning this clone itself: The DNA ends 3 residues before the CDR3 does, and the rest of the CDR3 is filled in from the germline J gene. The rearrangement joins TRBV19 to TRBJ1-2; unclear D gene. This CDR3 region has 11 residues. Per the germline V gene, CDR1 is LNHDA and CDR2 is SQIVND (reference sequence). The sequenced CDR3 bases are TGTGCCAGGGAAAACACAGATACC. Translation gives CARENTDT. The CDR3 in its entirety is CARENTDTYTF.

The table lists this clone with many counts. Read coverage stops 3 residues before the CDR3 terminus; the germline J gene supplies the remainder. The rearrangement links TRBV20-1 to TRBJ1-1, with D unclear. CDR3 length equals 13 residues. The V gene's germline CDR1 is DFQATT and CDR2 SNEGSKA (reference sequence). The part of the CDR3 DNA that was read is TGCAGTGTAACTCCAGGAGGGCTTTTAGAA. It translates to CSVTPGGLLE. The complete CDR3 sequence is CSVTPGGLLEAFF.

This clone was found many times. From the germline J gene comes the end of the CDR3, since the read stops 3 residues before it. V usage is TRBV5-4 and J usage is TRBJ2-3; 8 bases are a match to TRBD1. Germline V CDR1 and CDR2: SGHNT, YYREEE (reference sequence). This CDR3 has 14 residues. Trimming took 4 bases from V and 3 from J; bases not matched to a gene: 4. CDR3 DNA, as far as it was read: TGTGCCAGCAGCCCGCAGGGGGCGACAGATACG. This translates into CASSPQGATDT. The entire CDR3 reads CASSPQGATDTQYF. The entire variable domain, with the rest obtained from reference TRBV5-4 and TRBJ2-3, is as follows: ETGVTQSPTHLIKTRGQQVTLRCSSQSGHNTVSWYQQALGQGPQFIFQYYREEENGRGNFPPRFSGLQFPNYSSELNVNALELDDSALYLCASSPQGATDTQYFGPGTRLTVL.

This clone was picked up many times. From the germline J gene comes the end of the CDR3, since the read stops 3 residues before it. The chain is built from TRBV19 and TRBJ2-7; TRBD2 matches 8 bases. This CDR3 spans 15 amino acids. The germline gives CDR1 LNHDA, CDR2 SQIVND (reference sequence). V dropped 3 bases and J dropped 3; count of bases not matched to a gene: 7. CDR3 DNA (partial): TGTGCCAGTAGTATGTCGAGCGGGAGAGGCTACGAG. Its translation: CASSMSSGRGYE. The whole CDR3 region reads CASSMSSGRGYEQYF.

Worth noting for this clone: The observed sequence ends 3 residues before the CDR3 terminus, with the missing tail filled in from the germline J gene. This chain connects TRBV27 to TRBJ2-7, with 8 bases identical to TRBD1. V shed 5 bases, J shed 2 bases, and the junction held 5 bases outside the gene matches. From germline, CDR1 is MNHEY and CDR2 SMNVEV (reference sequence). This CDR3 region has 14 residues. CDR3 amino acids: CASSNHRGAYEQYF. CDR3 DNA, as far as it was read: TGTGCCAGCAGTAATCACAGGGGGGCCTACGAG.